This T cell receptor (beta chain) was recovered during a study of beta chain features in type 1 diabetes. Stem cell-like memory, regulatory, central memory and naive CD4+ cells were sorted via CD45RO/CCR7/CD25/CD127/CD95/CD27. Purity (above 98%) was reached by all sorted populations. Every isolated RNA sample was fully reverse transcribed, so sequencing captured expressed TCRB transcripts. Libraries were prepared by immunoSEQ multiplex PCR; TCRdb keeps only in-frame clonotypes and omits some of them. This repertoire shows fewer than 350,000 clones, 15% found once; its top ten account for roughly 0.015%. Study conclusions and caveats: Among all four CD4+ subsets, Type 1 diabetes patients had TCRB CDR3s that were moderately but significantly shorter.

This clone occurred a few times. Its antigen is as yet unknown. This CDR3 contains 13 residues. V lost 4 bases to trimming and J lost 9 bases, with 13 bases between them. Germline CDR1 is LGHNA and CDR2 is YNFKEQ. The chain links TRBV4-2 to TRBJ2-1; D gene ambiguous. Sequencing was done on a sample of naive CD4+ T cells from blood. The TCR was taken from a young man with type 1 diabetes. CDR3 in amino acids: CASSRDGWSEQFF. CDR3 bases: TGTGCCAGCAGCCGAGACGGTTGGAGTGAGCAGTTCTTC.